The 27 T cell receptor beta chains below all came from one sample that was sequenced in a study of molecular identifiers for immune sequencing clone quantification. Using its own MiXCR run on the PCR reads, TCRdb lists one record per CDR3 protein. The profile shows 350,000 or so distinct CDR3 sequences, around a fifth of them singletons. What was sequenced was naive CD8+ T cells from blood, with Jurkat cell RNA spiked in. The subset was: FACS-sorted CD8+CD4-CCR7+CD45RA+ naive T cells. The receptors stem from a human donor in good health. Some libraries in this study had Jurkat cell RNA spiked in.

V usage is TRBV27 and J usage is TRBJ2-5; weak D call: TRBD1 (5 bases). CDR1 is MNHEY and CDR2 is SMNVEV in the germline V gene (reference sequence). This CDR3 is 13 amino acids long. V was cut by 5 bases and J by 1 base, with 8 bases left in between. The CDR3, as DNA: TGTGCCAGCAGTCAGGACATCCAAGAGACCCAGTACTTC. It yields the protein CASSQDIQETQYF.

Many counts were recorded for this clonotype. The chain uses TRBV19 and TRBJ1-1; D not resolved. The CDR3 length is 13 residues. Looked up from germline, CDR1 is LNHDA and CDR2 is SQIVND (reference sequence). V was pared by 2 bases and J by 2 bases, with 6 bases between. The CDR3 loop is CASSIRVNTEAFF. CDR3 sequence (DNA): TGTGCCAGTAGTATAAGAGTAAACACTGAAGCTTTCTTT.

This clonotype was seen at least ten times. DNA of the CDR3: TGTGCCAGCAGCCCGGACAGGCTTTCGGACGAGCAGTACTTC. As protein: CASSPDRLSDEQYF. The chain carries TRBV9 and TRBJ2-7; 7 bases fit TRBD1. V was clipped by 4 bases and J by 5 bases; unmatched bases: 9. The CDR3 runs to 14 residues. CDR1 and CDR2 (germline): SGDLS, YYNGEE.

In the case of this clonotype: A much larger clone sits a single nucleotide away, making a read error possible. This chain joins TRBV7-9 and TRBJ1-4; maybe TRBD1 (6 bases). The CDR3 runs 17 residues. From germline, CDR1 is SEHNR and CDR2 FQNEAQ (reference sequence). The CDR3 sequence is CASSHFGQRTTDEKLFF. CDR3 nucleotides: TGTGCCAGCAGCCATTTCGGACAGAGAACAACTGATGAAAAACTGTTTTTT.

A few counts support this clonotype. This chain links TRBV18 with TRBJ1-2, with 9 nucleotides matching TRBD1. Germline assignment: CDR1 KGHSH and CDR2 LQKENI. After removal of 6 bases from V and 4 bases from J, the junction contained 12 bases not matched to a gene. CDR3 length equals 16 residues. The CDR3 DNA follows: TGTGCCAGCTCCCCAAGTCCGGGACAGGGTTTCTATGGCTACACCTTC. Residues: CASSPSPGQGFYGYTF.

As concerns this clonotype: The junction shows a germline mismatch at one end, possibly a read error. The J gene is TRBJ2-5, the V gene TRBV12-3 or TRBV12-4; the D is unclear. The CDR3 is made up of 15 amino acids. The CDR3 region has the DNA TGTGCCAGCAGTTTAGTGGAGTGGGCCCAAGAGGCCCAGTACTTC. This codes for CASSLVEWAQEAQYF.

In this sample, this clonotype turned up a few times. V gene TRBV3-2 combines with J gene TRBJ2-7; TRBD2 reflects the table's D call only, with no check against the DNA. TRBV3-2 is a recognized pseudogene. This CDR3 is built from 14 residues. The CDR3 DNA reads TGTGCCAGCGGCGGGAGGGGCAAGTCCTACGAGCAGTACTTC. Translating it yields CASGGRGKSYEQYF.

With respect to this clonotype: One junction end disagrees with the germline gene, perhaps due to a read error. V usage is TRBV6-5 and J usage is TRBJ2-3, with 11 bases matching TRBD1. Germline CDR1 is MNHEY and CDR2 is SVGAGI. The CDR3 loop spans 15 amino acids. Written as DNA, the CDR3 is TGTGCCGGCAGTAGAGGGACAGGGGGAAGAGTTACGCAGTATTTT. This gives the protein CAGSRGTGGRVTQYF.

This clonotype was observed many times. V usage is TRBV12-3 or TRBV12-4 and J usage is TRBJ2-1; D remains ambiguous. V lost 5 bases and J lost 8, with 13 bases in between. The CDR3 runs 13 residues. CDR3 region: CASSPARADEQFF. DNA of the CDR3: TGTGCCAGCAGTCCCGCCCGTGCGGATGAGCAGTTCTTC.

This clonotype was seen ten or more times. The chain recombines TRBV5-6 with TRBJ1-2; D is unresolved. CDR1 and CDR2 (germline): SGHDT, YYEEEE. This CDR3 has 13 amino acids. The germline V and J ends were trimmed by 0 bases and 8 bases, with 11 bases remaining between them. CDR3 coding DNA: TGTGCCAGCAGCTTGGTGGAAACACTCGGCTACACCTTC. This encodes CASSLVETLGYTF.

This clonotype was observed at least ten times. The rearrangement joins TRBV27 to TRBJ2-7; 11 nucleotides line up with TRBD2. J lost 3 bases, V lost 6 bases, and 4 bases had no gene match. The CDR3 length is 14 residues. Germline CDR1 and CDR2: MNHEY and SMNVEV (reference sequence). CDR3 in DNA: TGTGCCAGCAGAGTAGCGGGGGGGGGCTACGAGCAGTACTTC. This encodes CASRVAGGGYEQYF.

This clonotype was picked up many times. The chain links TRBV27 to TRBJ2-7; D unresolved. Trimming stripped 5 bases from V and 4 bases from J, with 18 bases between. Germline-derived CDR1 and CDR2 are MNHEY and SMNVEV (reference sequence). The CDR3 spans 15 residues. The chain's CDR3 is CASSDRSTPLYEQYF. The CDR3 nucleotides read TGTGCCAGCAGTGACCGAAGTACCCCATTGTACGAGCAGTACTTC.

This clonotype was seen many times. Written as DNA, the CDR3 is TGTGCCATCAGTGAGTCGACAGGGGCGGGAACTGAAGCTTTCTTT. It yields the protein CAISESTGAGTEAFF. The chain recombines TRBV10-3 with TRBJ1-1, with 8 bases identical to TRBD1. The germline gives CDR1 ENHRY, CDR2 SYGVKD. This CDR3 has 15 amino acids. With V trimmed by 0 bases and J by 5 bases, 5 bases remained unmatched.

This clonotype was counted at least ten times. The chain combines TRBV9 with TRBJ1-2; D remains ambiguous. In germline, CDR1 is SGDLS, CDR2 YYNGEE. Trimming pared 4 bases from V and 4 bases from J, leaving 17 bases between. The CDR3 has 15 residues. DNA for the CDR3: TGTGCCAGCAGCCCTAGTGGCGATAGGCCCTATGGCTACACCTTC. Translation gives CASSPSGDRPYGYTF.

This clonotype was seen a handful of times. The chain joins TRBV9 to TRBJ2-3; 7 bases are a match to TRBD1. The CDR3 has 15 residues. CDR1 is SGDLS, CDR2 YYNGEE, per germline. Germline trimming cut 7 bases from V and 4 bases from J; bases unmatched to any gene: 12. In DNA form, the CDR3 reads TGTGCCAGCTCCGACGAAGGGGGCTTTTCAGATACGCAGTATTTT. This encodes CASSDEGGFSDTQYF.

This clonotype has a count of ten or more. V gene TRBV7-9 combines with J gene TRBJ1-1; D call uncertain. Germline-derived CDR1 and CDR2 are SEHNR and FQNEAQ (reference sequence). V was pared by 4 bases and J by 5 bases, with 14 bases between. The CDR3 sequence is 14 residues long. The CDR3: CASSYLEPLTEAFF. CDR3 nucleotide sequence: TGTGCCAGCAGCTATCTTGAGCCCCTAACTGAAGCTTTCTTT. Complete variable domain (other parts from reference TRBV7-9 and TRBJ1-1): DTGVSQNPRHKITKRGQNVTFRCDPISEHNRLYWYRQTLGQGPEFLTYFQNEAQLEKSRLLSDRFSAERPKGSFSTLEIQRTEQGDSAMYLCASSYLEPLTEAFFGQGTRLTVV.

This clonotype occurred many times. The chain is built from TRBV12-3 or TRBV12-4 and TRBJ2-5; tentative D call: TRBD2 (7 bases). The V gene lost 5 bases and the J gene lost 0 bases, with 16 bases spanning the gap. The CDR3 consists of 16 residues. The CDR3 loop reads CASSERGALYQETQYF. The CDR3 DNA follows: TGTGCCAGCAGTGAACGGGGGGCCCTGTACCAAGAGACCCAGTACTTC.

This clonotype showed up just a few times. The chain carries TRBV7-6 and TRBJ2-7; 8 nucleotides align to TRBD1. The CDR3 is 14 amino acids. Germline assignment: CDR1 SGHVS and CDR2 FNYEAQ. Trimming at V came to 5 bases and at J to 4 bases, leaving 7 bases not matched to a gene. CDR3 protein: CASSPPDRVYEQYF. The CDR3 nucleotides are TGTGCCAGCAGCCCCCCGGACAGGGTGTACGAGCAGTACTTC.

With regard to this clonotype: One end of the junction does not line up with germline, which may come from a read error. The rearrangement joins TRBV12-3 or TRBV12-4 to TRBJ1-1; 8 nucleotides agree with TRBD1. CDR3 length equals 14 residues. CDR3 sequence (DNA): TGTGCCAGCAGTATAGCACAGGGGGGCACTGAAGCTTTCTTT. It codes for CASSIAQGGTEAFF.

This clonotype was found many times. The chain employs TRBV27 and TRBJ1-5, with D perhaps TRBD1 (6 bases). Germline CDR1 and CDR2: MNHEY and SMNVEV (reference sequence). V lost 5 bases and J lost 7, with 15 bases in between. This CDR3 spans 14 amino acids. The chain's CDR3 is CASSTRGYGQPQHF. For the CDR3, the DNA is TGTGCCAGCAGTACCAGGGGTTATGGGCAGCCCCAGCATTTT.

This clonotype was counted many times. J is TRBJ2-3 and V is TRBV29-1; no clear D gene. Germline V gene sequence: CDR1 SQVTM, CDR2 ANQGSEA. V lost 7 bases to trimming and J lost 4 bases, with 9 bases between them. This CDR3 is 11 amino acids long. CDR3 sequence: CSDKIADTQYF. CDR3 nucleotide sequence: TGCAGCGACAAAATAGCAGATACGCAGTATTTT.

This clonotype was observed a single time. One base away lies a much larger clone, so this may be a sequencing read error. The V call is TRBV7-3, the J call TRBJ2-1; 11 bases are a match to TRBD2. The CDR3 is 15 residues long. Germline V gene sequence: CDR1 SGHTA, CDR2 FQGTGA. CDR3 bases: TGTGCCAGCGGCTTGTATAGCGGGAGGGGGAATGAGCAGTTCTTC. This codes for CASGLYSGRGNEQFF.

The V and J genes are TRBV18 and TRBJ2-3, with D unclear. The CDR3 loop spans 13 amino acids. Germline CDR1 KGHSH, CDR2 LQKENI. V dropped 0 bases and J dropped 5 bases, with 6 bases sitting between them. CDR3 DNA: TGTGCCAGCTCACCACCGACCCTAGATACGCAGTATTTT. Translation gives CASSPPTLDTQYF.

Concerning this clonotype itself: This may be a read error, as it is one base from a much larger clone. The conserved final phenylalanine or tryptophan is absent from the CDR3, which likely points to a read error. CDR3 protein: CASSLSRGPSSPLHS. The DNA for the CDR3 is TGTGCCAGCAGTTTATCCAGGGGCCCCAGTTCACCCCTCCACTCT. This chain connects TRBV27 to TRBJ1-6; D may be TRBD1 (6 bases). This CDR3 spans 15 amino acids. V dropped 0 bases and J dropped 9 bases, with 12 bases sitting between them. Germline V lookup: CDR1 MNHEY, CDR2 SMNVEV (reference sequence).

This clonotype was recorded many times. This rearrangement joins TRBV7-9 to TRBJ1-2, with a tentative D call TRBD1 (6 bases). Germline-derived CDR1 and CDR2 are SEHNR and FQNEAQ (reference sequence). The CDR3 totals 13 residues. Trimming took 4 bases from V and 2 from J, leaving 8 bases between them. CDR3 sequence (DNA): TGTGCCAGCAGCTCCGGACAGAACTATGGCTACACCTTC. This codes for CASSSGQNYGYTF.

V gene TRBV6-5 combines with J gene TRBJ1-2; D possibly corresponds to TRBD1 (5 bases). The length of the CDR3 is 14 residues. Trimming removed 11 bases at V and 4 bases at J, with 20 bases between. Germline values: CDR1 MNHEY, CDR2 SVGAGI. The CDR3 spells CAGTDSPASYGYTF. The CDR3 nucleotides read TGTGCCGGCACCGACAGTCCCGCTAGCTATGGCTACACCTTC.

In its sample, this clonotype was seen many times. This chain links TRBV4-1 with TRBJ2-3; TRBD2 agrees at 12 bases. Germline V gives CDR1 MGHRA, CDR2 YSYEKL. This CDR3 region has 16 residues. Trimming at V came to 1 base and at J to 4 bases, leaving 3 bases not matched to a gene. The CDR3 DNA reads TGCGCCAGCAGCCAAGGACTAGCGGGAGTGTCAGATACGCAGTATTTT. Protein: CASSQGLAGVSDTQYF.